The 22 T cell receptor beta chains reported below all come from one sample, sequenced in a study of Graves' ophthalmopathy and Graves' hyperthyroidism. CDR3 regions of TCR beta were amplified from RNA transcripts. Second-round multiplex PCR came after a first-round RT-PCR that employed HTBI primers. MiXCR was run by TCRdb on the multiplex PCR reads, yielding one entry per CDR3 protein. The data contain 300,000 to 500,000 distinct CDR3 sequences, about 16% of them singletons. Sequencing was carried out using peripheral blood. Receptors were obtained from a woman in her late teens or twenties with stable Graves' hyperthyroidism.

This clonotype has just a few counts. The rearrangement uses TRBV7-2 and TRBJ2-2; the match to TRBD1 covers 8 bases. The CDR3 has 15 amino acids. In germline, CDR1 is SGHTA, CDR2 FQGNSA. J lost 4 bases, V lost 3 bases, and 4 bases had no gene match. DNA of the CDR3: TGTGCCAGCAGCTTCATAGACAGGGGCACCGGGGAGCTGTTTTTT. Its translation is CASSFIDRGTGELFF.

The sample holds many counts of this clonotype. An end of the junction differs from the germline gene, which may be a read error. The chain links TRBV15 to TRBJ1-2; the D is unclear. The germline V gene encodes CDR1 LNHNV and CDR2 YYDKDF (reference sequence). The length of the CDR3 is 12 residues. The CDR3 coding sequence is TGTGCCACCAGCAGAGACGTGACTGGCTACATCTTC. This encodes CATSRDVTGYIF. The variable domain in full, with the rest retrieved from reference TRBV15 and TRBJ1-2, is DAMVIQNPRYQVTQFGKPVTLSCSQTLNHNVMYWYQQKSSQAPKLLFHYYDKDFNNEADTPDNFQSRRPNTSFCFLDIRSPGLGDTAMYLCATSRDVTGYIFGSGTRLTVV.

This clonotype was counted ten times or more. This sequence joins TRBV11-2 and TRBJ1-5, with D possibly being TRBD1 (5 bases). V was trimmed by 0 bases and J by 1 base, leaving 13 bases between them. The CDR3 is 17 residues long. In germline, CDR1 is SGHAT, CDR2 FQNNGV. The CDR3 nucleotides are TGTGCCAGCAGCTTAGAAGGGGCCCTGGGGAGCAATCAGCCCCAGCATTTT. Translation gives CASSLEGALGSNQPQHF.

This clonotype was observed a handful of times. V gene TRBV19 combines with J gene TRBJ2-6, with D tentatively TRBD1 or TRBD2 (7 bases each). Trimming removed 3 bases at V and 2 bases at J, with 17 bases between. The CDR3 spans 18 residues. Germline CDR1 is LNHDA and CDR2 is SQIVND (reference sequence). Here the CDR3 reads CASSINGRGRAGANVLTF. CDR3 bases: TGTGCCAGTAGTATTAATGGCAGGGGGAGGGCTGGGGCCAACGTCCTGACTTTC.

This clonotype has at least ten counts. The chain combines TRBV2 with TRBJ1-5; no reliable D call. CDR1 is SNHLY and CDR2 is FYNNEI in the germline V gene. Trimming stripped 6 bases from V and 6 bases from J, with 12 bases between. The CDR3 extends over 13 amino acids. The CDR3 DNA is TGTGCCAGCAGCAGGACCCATAGTCAGCCCCAGCATTTT. Protein sequence: CASSRTHSQPQHF.

This clonotype was picked up many times. V is TRBV9 and J is TRBJ2-5; no definite D call. The CDR3 extends over 14 amino acids. V lost 0 bases, J lost 1 base, and 7 bases lay in between. Germline assignment: CDR1 SGDLS and CDR2 YYNGEE. CDR3 DNA sequence: TGTGCCAGCAGCGTAGAGTGGGCCCAAGAGACCCAGTACTTC. This gives the protein CASSVEWAQETQYF.

The table lists this clonotype with many counts. The V and J genes are TRBV5-5 and TRBJ1-1; D ambiguous. This CDR3 region has 12 residues. Trimming pared 3 bases from V and 7 bases from J, leaving 10 bases between. Germline assignment: CDR1 SGHKS and CDR2 YYEKEE (reference sequence). CDR3 bases: TGTGCCAGCAGCTCCCTAGGGATTGAAGCTTTCTTT. Its translation is CASSSLGIEAFF.

This clonotype was counted ten times or more. V is TRBV5-5 and J is TRBJ2-7; TRBD1 matches 8 bases. This CDR3 has 14 residues. Germline V CDR1 and CDR2: SGHKS, YYEKEE (reference sequence). V lost 2 bases and J lost 2; bases outside the gene matches: 3. CDR3 loop: CASSFRTGPYEQYF. CDR3 nucleotides: TGTGCCAGCAGCTTTAGGACAGGGCCCTACGAGCAGTACTTC.

The sample holds many counts of this clonotype. The chain carries TRBV12-3 or TRBV12-4 and TRBJ2-3; TRBD1 or TRBD2 may be the D gene (5 bases each). V shed 1 base and J shed 0 bases, with 14 bases lying between them. CDR3 length: 17 residues. CDR3 residues: CASSLGGGQGSTDTQYF. The DNA of the CDR3 is TGTGCCAGCAGTTTAGGGGGCGGGCAGGGCAGCACAGATACGCAGTATTTT.

The sample holds a few counts of this clonotype. This chain links TRBV24-1 with TRBJ1-5; no clear D. The germline V gene encodes CDR1 KGHDR and CDR2 SFDVKD. V was trimmed by 5 bases and J by 0 bases, leaving 10 bases between them. The CDR3 totals 15 residues. CDR3 sequence reads: CATSGGRYSNQPQHF. CDR3 nucleotide sequence: TGTGCCACCAGTGGTGGCAGATATAGCAATCAGCCCCAGCATTTT.

This clonotype has a count of ten or more. Here the CDR3 DNA reads TGTGCCAGCAGTTTCCTTCCGGACAGGGACGCATATTTT. This encodes CASSFLPDRDAYF. This chain links TRBV12-3 or TRBV12-4 with TRBJ2-3; 8 bases are shared with TRBD1. CDR3 size: 13 residues. The V and J ends lost 3 bases and 15 bases, in that order; junction bases with no gene match: 11.

This clonotype was found many times. The rearrangement joins TRBV7-3 to TRBJ2-7; maybe TRBD1 (5 bases). The CDR3 runs to 14 residues. V dropped 1 base and J dropped 4 bases, with 11 bases sitting between them. Germline V gene lookup returns CDR1 SGHTA and CDR2 FQGTGA. CDR3 nucleotide sequence: TGTGCCAGCAGCTTAAACCCAGGGTGGTACGAGCAGTACTTC. It is translated as CASSLNPGWYEQYF.

This clonotype appeared many times. The chain joins TRBV12-3 or TRBV12-4 to TRBJ1-1, with 8 bases matching TRBD1. V shed 4 bases, J shed 8 bases, and the junction held 3 bases outside the gene matches. The CDR3 length is 12 residues. CDR3 in amino acids: CASSYGQGEAFF. For the CDR3, the DNA is TGTGCCAGCAGTTACGGACAGGGCGAAGCTTTCTTT.

This clonotype was detected once. This rearrangement joins TRBV6-2 or TRBV6-3 to TRBJ2-2, with D perhaps TRBD1 or TRBD2 (5 bases each). The CDR3 sequence is 17 residues long. Germline V gives CDR1 MNHEY, CDR2 SVGEGT. V lost 0 bases to trimming and J lost 3 bases, with 14 bases between them. CDR3 bases: TGTGCCAGCAGTTACTCCCCTCAGGGACCGCACACCGGGGAGCTGTTTTTT. As protein: CASSYSPQGPHTGELFF.

This clonotype was recorded at least ten times. V gene TRBV14 combines with J gene TRBJ2-7; 9 positions match TRBD1. J gave up 5 bases and V 4 bases, and 9 bases lay outside the gene matches. The CDR3 is 15 residues long. Germline V gene sequence: CDR1 SGHDN, CDR2 FVKESK. CDR3 in DNA: TGTGCCAGCAGCCCGATACAGGGGGCGATGGACGAGCAGTACTTC. Its protein is CASSPIQGAMDEQYF.

This clonotype was picked up many times. V is TRBV6-5 and J is TRBJ1-2; 7 bases line up with TRBD1. Germline V gives CDR1 MNHEY, CDR2 SVGAGI. This CDR3 has 16 residues. Losses at the gene ends were 3 bases for V and 8 bases for J; bases not matched to a gene: 15. The CDR3 DNA is TGTGCCAGCAGTTATTTGGGGGTGACAGGGACAAAGGGCTACACCTTC. This sequence encodes CASSYLGVTGTKGYTF.

This clonotype was seen many times. This chain joins TRBV11-2 and TRBJ2-5, with 7 nucleotides matching TRBD2. The CDR3 consists of 15 residues. CDR1 SGHAT and CDR2 FQNNGV come from the germline V gene. V lost 5 bases to trimming and J lost 5 bases; unmatched junction nucleotides: 11. Here the CDR3 DNA reads TGTGCCAGCAGCGCTTATAGCGGGCGGGGGGAGACCCAGTACTTC. Translated, it gives CASSAYSGRGETQYF.

The rearrangement joins TRBV18 to TRBJ2-4, with D unclear. Germline V gives CDR1 KGHSH, CDR2 LQKENI. The CDR3 spans 16 residues. V lost 3 bases and J lost 0, with 12 bases in between. The CDR3 coding sequence is TGTGCCAGCTCACCCGGGCAGATCCTAGCCAAAAACATTCAGTACTTC. The encoded protein is CASSPGQILAKNIQYF. Supplemented by reference TRBV18 and TRBJ2-4, the full variable domain reads NAGVMQNPRHLVRRRGQEARLRCSPMKGHSHVYWYRQLPEEGLKFMVYLQKENIIDESGMPKERFSAEFPKEGPSILRIQQVVRGDSAAYFCASSPGQILAKNIQYFGAGTRLSVL.

The chain combines TRBV11-1 with TRBJ1-3; a weak D match, TRBD1 (6 bases). The germline CDR1 and CDR2 sequences are SGHAT and FQDESV (reference sequence). The CDR3 contains 16 residues. V gave up 6 bases and J gave up 4 bases, with 19 bases separating them. CDR3 residues: CASSSGPGQSGNTIYF. The DNA of the CDR3 is TGTGCCAGCAGTTCCGGGCCTGGACAGTCCGGAAACACCATATATTTT.

In this sample, this clonotype turned up many times. The chain joins TRBV20-1 to TRBJ1-1, with D possibly TRBD1 on 6 matching bases. Trimming took off 2 bases at V and 5 bases at J, with 12 bases between the two ends. Germline CDR1 is DFQATT and CDR2 is SNEGSKA (reference sequence). The CDR3 consists of 13 residues. The CDR3, as DNA: TGCAGTGCTAGATCCCCTACAGGGACTGAAGCTTTCTTT. This codes for CSARSPTGTEAFF.

In this sample, this clonotype turned up a few times. This chain links TRBV7-9 with TRBJ1-1, with D perhaps matching TRBD1 (5 bases). The CDR3 runs 13 residues. CDR1 and CDR2 from the germline V gene are SEHNR and FQNEAQ (reference sequence). V dropped 6 bases and J dropped 2 bases, with 10 bases sitting between them. CDR3 bases: TGTGCCAGCAGTCGACAGAGTAACACTGAAGCTTTCTTT. Translated: CASSRQSNTEAFF.

This clonotype was counted a few times. V gene TRBV6-5 combines with J gene TRBJ2-7; D call uncertain. Trimming took 3 bases from V and 3 from J, leaving 9 bases between them. The CDR3 runs 13 residues. Per the germline V gene, CDR1 is MNHEY and CDR2 is SVGAGI. CDR3 residues: CASSYRKDYEQYF. Written as DNA, the CDR3 is TGTGCCAGCAGTTATAGGAAGGACTACGAGCAGTACTTC.